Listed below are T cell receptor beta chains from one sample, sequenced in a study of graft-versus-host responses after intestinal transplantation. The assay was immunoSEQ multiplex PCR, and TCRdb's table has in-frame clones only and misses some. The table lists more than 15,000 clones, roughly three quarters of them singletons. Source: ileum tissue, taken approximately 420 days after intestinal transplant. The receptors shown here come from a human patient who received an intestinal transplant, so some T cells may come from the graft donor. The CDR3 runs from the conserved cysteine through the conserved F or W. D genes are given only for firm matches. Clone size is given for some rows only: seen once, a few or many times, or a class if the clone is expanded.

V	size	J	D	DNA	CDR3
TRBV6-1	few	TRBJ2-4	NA	TGTGCCAGCAGTCAGGGGGGGGTAGCCAAAAACATTCAGTACTTC	CASSQGGVAKNIQYF
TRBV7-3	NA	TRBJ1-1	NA	TGTGCCAGCAGCTTATGGCGGGACACTGAAGCTTTCTTT	CASSLWRDTEAFF
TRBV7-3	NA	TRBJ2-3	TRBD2	TGTGCCAGCAGCTTGGTAGCGGGGAGCACAGATACGCAGTATTTT	CASSLVAGSTDTQYF
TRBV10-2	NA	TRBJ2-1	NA	TGCGCCAGTCTGTGGGGGGGGCCCCTCTACAATGAGCAGTTCTTC	CASLWGGPLYNEQFF
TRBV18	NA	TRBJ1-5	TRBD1	TGTGCCAGCTCACCGACGGGACAGGTCAATCAGCCCCAGCATTTT	CASSPTGQVNQPQHF
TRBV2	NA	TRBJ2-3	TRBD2	TGTGCCAGCGGACTAGCGGGGGTCACAGATACGCAGTATTTT	CASGLAGVTDTQYF
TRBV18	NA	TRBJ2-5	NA	TGTGCCAGCTCAAACATTTCCGGGACTGGGCAGTACTTC	CASSNISGTGQYF
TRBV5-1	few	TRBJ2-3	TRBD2	TGCGCCAGCAGCGAAGCTAGCGGGAGGGCCGAAGATACGCAGTATTTT	CASSEASGRAEDTQYF
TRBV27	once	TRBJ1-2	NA	TGTGCCAGCAGTTTCAATGGGGGCCAGGCAGGCTACACCTTC	CASSFNGGQAGYTF
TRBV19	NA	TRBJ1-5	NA	TGTGCCAGTAGTTTCCCTACTCCATCAGCCCAGCATTTT	CASSFPTPSAQHF
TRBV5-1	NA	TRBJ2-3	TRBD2	TGCGCCAGCAGCTCTCGGGGAGGGGATTTGGATACGCAGTATTTT	CASSSRGGDLDTQYF
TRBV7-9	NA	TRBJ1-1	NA	TGTGCCAGCAGCTTGGCCCTAAGTTCTGAAGCTTTCTTT	CASSLALSSEAFF
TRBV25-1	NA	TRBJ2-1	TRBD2	TGTGCCAGCAGGCGGGGGGGCCTCGGAGAGCAGTTCTTC	CASRRGGLGEQFF
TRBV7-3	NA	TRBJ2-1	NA	TGTGCCAGCAGCGCGCCTACAGTGGGCCCGAAGCAGTTCTTC	CASSAPTVGPKQFF
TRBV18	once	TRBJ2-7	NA	TGTGCCAGCTCACCCGAGACCTACGAGCAGTACTTC	CASSPETYEQYF
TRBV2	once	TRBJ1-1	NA	TGTGCCAGCAGCGACGGGACGAACACTGAAGCTTTCTTT	CASSDGTNTEAFF
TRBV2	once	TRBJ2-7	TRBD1	TGTGCCAGCAGTGAGGACAGGGGGAGGTACGAGCAGTACTTC	CASSEDRGRYEQYF
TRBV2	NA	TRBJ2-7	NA	TGTGCCAGCAGGGAATACTACGAGCAGTACTTC	CASREYYEQYF
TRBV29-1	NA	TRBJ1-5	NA	TGCAGCGTTGTTCCGGGTGGGGGCAATCAGCCCCAGCATTTT	CSVVPGGGNQPQHF
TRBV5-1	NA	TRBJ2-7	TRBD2	TGCGCCAGCAGCTATTCCGGGACTAGCGGGGGGGCCGGGGAGCAGTACTTC	CASSYSGTSGGAGEQYF
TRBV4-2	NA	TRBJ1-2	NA	TGTGCCAGCAGCCAAGACGGGGACACCTGGAACTATGGCTACACCTTC	CASSQDGDTWNYGYTF
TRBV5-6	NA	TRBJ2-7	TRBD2	TGTGCCAGCAGCAGGCTCCAACTAGCGGGGCGAAACGAGCAGTACTTC	CASSRLQLAGRNEQYF
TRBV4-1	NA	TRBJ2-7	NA	TGCGCCAGCAGCCAAGATCCCAGGGTGGGTGAGCAGTACTTC	CASSQDPRVGEQYF
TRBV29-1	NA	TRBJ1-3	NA	TGCAGCGTTGGCCAGGACCTTGGAAACACCATATATTTT	CSVGQDLGNTIYF
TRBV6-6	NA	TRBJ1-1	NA	TGTGCCAGCAGTTACCGGGCCACGGACACTGAAGCTTTCTTT	CASSYRATDTEAFF
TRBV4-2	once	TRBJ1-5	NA	TGTGCCAGCAGCGAAGGAGGGTGGCTTAATCAGCCCCAGCATTTT	CASSEGGWLNQPQHF
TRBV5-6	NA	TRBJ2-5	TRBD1	TGTGCCAGCAGCTGGGGGACAGGGGCCCTGTCCCAAGAGACCCAGTACTTC	CASSWGTGALSQETQYF
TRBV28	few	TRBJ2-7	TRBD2	TGTGCCAGCAGCTTACCCCCGCAGCCGCGGGAGCTAGTGGTGGTGTCCTACGAGCAGTACTTC	CASSLPPQPRELVVVSYEQYF
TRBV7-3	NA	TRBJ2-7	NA	TGTGCCAGCAGCTTAGCGGGGAGCTCCTACGAGCAGTACTTC	CASSLAGSSYEQYF
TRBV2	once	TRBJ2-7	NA	TGTGCCGGGGGACCCTGGCCCTCCTACGAGCAGTACTTC	CAGGPWPSYEQYF
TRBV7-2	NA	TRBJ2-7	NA	TGTGCCAGCACCCCCTGGCGCGAGCAGTACTTC	CASTPWREQYF
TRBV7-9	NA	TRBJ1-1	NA	TGTGCCAGCAGCCCCTGGGGGGACTTTGAAGCTTTCTTT	CASSPWGDFEAFF
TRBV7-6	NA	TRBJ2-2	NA	TGTGCCAGCAGTCCTTCGAGGAGTCCGAACACCGGGGAGCTGTTTTTT	CASSPSRSPNTGELFF
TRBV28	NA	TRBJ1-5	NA	TGTGCCAGCAGTTTCGGCAGGGGATTGGGGGATCAGCCCCAGCATTTT	CASSFGRGLGDQPQHF
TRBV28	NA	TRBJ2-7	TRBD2	TGTGCCAGCAGGCTAGCGGCAACCTACGAGCAGTACTTC	CASRLAATYEQYF
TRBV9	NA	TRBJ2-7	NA	TGTGCCAGCAGCGTATCGTGGGGGGATCGTGACGAGCAGTACTTC	CASSVSWGDRDEQYF
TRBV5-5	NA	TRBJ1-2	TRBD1	TGTGCCAGCAGCTTGTGGCAGGGGGATGGCTACACCTTC	CASSLWQGDGYTF
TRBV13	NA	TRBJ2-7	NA	TGTGCCAGCAGCTTGCGGGGCCCCTCCTACGAGCAGTACTTC	CASSLRGPSYEQYF
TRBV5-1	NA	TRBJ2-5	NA	TGCGCCAGCAGCTTGGCAGAGACCCAGTACTTC	CASSLAETQYF
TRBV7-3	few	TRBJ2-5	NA	TGTGCCAGCAGCCAAGGGACCCAAGAGACCCAGTACTTC	CASSQGTQETQYF
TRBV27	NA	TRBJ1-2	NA	TGTGCCAGCAGTTTATCGATAGGTGATGGCTACACCTTC	CASSLSIGDGYTF
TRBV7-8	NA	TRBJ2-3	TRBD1	TGTGCCAGCAGCTTAGGGGGACAGGGGACAGATACGCAGTATTTT	CASSLGGQGTDTQYF
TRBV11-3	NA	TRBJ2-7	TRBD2	TGTGCCAGCAGCCCGGGGGGGGGCGCCTACGAGCAGTACTTC	CASSPGGGAYEQYF
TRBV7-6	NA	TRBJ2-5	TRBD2	TGTGCCAGCAGAGCCGGGGGGGCGGCGGAGACCCAGTACTTC	CASRAGGAAETQYF
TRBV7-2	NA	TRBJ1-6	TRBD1	TGTGCCAGCAGCTCCCGACAGGGTAATTCACCCCTCCACTTT	CASSSRQGNSPLHF
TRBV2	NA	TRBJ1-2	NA	TGTGCCAGCGCGGTAGAGGGTGGTAACTATGGCTACACCTTC	CASAVEGGNYGYTF